The 24 T cell receptor beta chains reported below all come from one sample, sequenced in a study of shared clonotypes between healthy human individuals. Clones were read by immunoSEQ multiplex PCR, and TCRdb kept only the in-frame ones, dropping some. Here the sample spans about 2.3 million clones, approximately 93% being singletons. The specimen sequenced was naive CD4+ T cells from PBMCs. Subset denoted: CD45RA+ positively selected. Receptors originate from a man aged 18 to 30 in good health. Some clones in this sample may be carry-over from other donors' samples.

The rearrangement joins TRBV5-1 to TRBJ2-1; tentatively, D is TRBD2 (6 bases). The V gene's germline CDR1 is SGHRS and CDR2 YFSETQ. The V and J ends lost 6 bases and 11 bases respectively, with 21 bases between them. The CDR3 runs 14 residues. DNA of the CDR3: TGCGCCAGCACACTCGACGCGGGGAACAGGCAGCAGTTCTTC. It specifies CASTLDAGNRQQFF.

The chain links TRBV7-9 to TRBJ1-1; TRBD1 is a possible D gene (5 bases). The germline gives CDR1 SEHNR, CDR2 FQNEAQ (reference sequence). Trimming removed 5 bases from V and 0 bases from J, with 13 bases in between. This CDR3 spans 15 amino acids. This CDR3 reads CASSPRGAVNTEAFF. CDR3 in DNA: TGTGCCAGCAGCCCACGAGGGGCAGTGAACACTGAAGCTTTCTTT.

The J gene is TRBJ2-5, the V gene TRBV4-3, with TRBD1 matching over 7 bases. TRBJ2-7 matches the DNA end more closely, so the J call is doubtful. CDR1 LGHNA and CDR2 YSLEER come from the germline V gene. CDR3 length: 16 residues. Written as DNA, the CDR3 is TGCGCCAGCAGCCAGGGACAGAAAATAAACGCCTACGAGCAGTACTTC. Encoded protein: CASSQGQKINAYEQYF.

This chain connects TRBV28 to TRBJ2-7; 9 bases are a match to TRBD2. V lost 4 bases to trimming and J lost 6 bases; unmatched junction nucleotides: 10. Germline-derived CDR1 and CDR2 are MDHEN and SYDVKM. The CDR3 totals 15 residues. CDR3 in DNA: TGTGCCAGCAGTTCCGGCCCCGGCGGGAGGGTCGAGCAGTACTTC. It encodes CASSSGPGGRVEQYF.

V usage is TRBV11-2 and J usage is TRBJ2-2; unclear D gene. There are 13 residues in the CDR3. CDR1 and CDR2 (germline): SGHAT, FQNNGV. The CDR3 protein is CACGMLKTGELFF. For the CDR3, the DNA is TGTGCTTGTGGGATGCTAAAAACCGGGGAGCTGTTTTTT. The full variable domain, with the rest looked up from reference TRBV11-2 and TRBJ2-2, is EAGVAQSPRYKIIEKRQSVAFWCNPISGHATLYWYQQILGQGPKLLIQFQNNGVVDDSQLPKDRFSAERLKGVDSTLKIQPAKLEDSAVYLCACGMLKTGELFFGEGSRLTVL.

This chain uses TRBV9 with TRBJ2-1; 7 bases match TRBD2. Germline V gene lookup returns CDR1 SGDLS and CDR2 YYNGEE. With V trimmed by 4 bases and J by 0 bases, 4 bases remained unmatched. This CDR3 contains 15 residues. The DNA of the CDR3 is TGTGCCAGCAGCCTGGGGGGGATCTCCTACAATGAGCAGTTCTTC. Its translation: CASSLGGISYNEQFF.

V usage is TRBV28 and J usage is TRBJ1-5; 9 nucleotides align to TRBD1. Per the germline V gene, CDR1 is MDHEN and CDR2 is SYDVKM. This CDR3 is built from 14 residues. The V and J ends lost 6 bases and 6 bases, in that order; junction bases with no gene match: 6. The CDR3 DNA sequence: TGTGCCAGCAGCCCGGACAGGGGCGCTCAGCCCCAGCATTTT. Encoded protein: CASSPDRGAQPQHF.

The chain couples TRBV25-1 to TRBJ1-6, with 8 bases lining up with TRBD1. The CDR3 totals 16 residues. Trimming at V came to 6 bases and at J to 0 bases, leaving 4 bases not matched to a gene. CDR1 is MGHDK and CDR2 is SYGVNS in the germline V gene. The CDR3 is CASSRDRSSYNSPLHF. CDR3 bases: TGTGCCAGCAGCCGGGACAGGAGCTCCTATAATTCACCCCTCCACTTT.

The chain uses TRBV4-2 and TRBJ2-7; TRBD2 matches 12 bases. With 3 bases clipped from V and 3 bases from J, the junction kept 3 bases outside the gene matches. Germline V gene sequence: CDR1 LGHNA, CDR2 YNFKEQ. The CDR3 loop spans 15 amino acids. The CDR3 coding sequence is TGTGCCAGCAGCCAGTCGACTAGCGGGAGCTACGAGCAGTACTTC. Encoded protein: CASSQSTSGSYEQYF.

V is TRBV5-4 and J is TRBJ2-7, with D tentatively TRBD1 (8 bases). The CDR3 is made up of 15 amino acids. The V and J ends lost 4 bases and 3 bases respectively, with 17 bases between them. Germline-derived CDR1 and CDR2 are SGHNT and YYREEE (reference sequence). The CDR3, as DNA: TGTGCCAGCAGCGGGGGGGGCACAGGGGGCTACGAGCAGTACTTC. Amino acid sequence: CASSGGGTGGYEQYF.

Notes on this clone: Other DNA sequences in the same sample also yield this CDR3. The rearrangement uses TRBV29-1 and TRBJ2-6, with unresolved D. Germline loops: CDR1 SQVTM, CDR2 ANQGSEA. The CDR3 has 13 residues. Trimming stripped 3 bases from V and 0 bases from J, with 3 bases between. CDR3 protein: CSVEGSGANVLTF. CDR3 nucleotides: TGCAGCGTTGAGGGCTCTGGGGCCAACGTCCTGACTTTC.

The gene calls are TRBV4-3 and TRBJ2-7, with D maybe TRBD2 (8 bases). The CDR3 is 18 amino acids. The V and J ends lost 0 bases and 1 base respectively, with 19 bases between them. CDR1 LGHNA and CDR2 YSLEER come from the germline V gene. CDR3 in amino acids: CASSQDRGGRGVSYEQYF. The CDR3 DNA reads as TGCGCCAGCAGCCAAGATCGGGGGGGCAGGGGGGTTTCCTACGAGCAGTACTTC.

The rearrangement uses TRBV27 and TRBJ2-1, with TRBD1 as a possible D gene (5 bases). CDR3 length: 14 amino acids. Per the germline V gene, CDR1 is MNHEY and CDR2 is SMNVEV (reference sequence). Trimming cost V 2 bases and J 7 bases, with 12 bases left between them. CDR3 amino acids: CASSLLGASNEQFF. Written as DNA, the CDR3 is TGTGCCAGCAGTTTACTAGGGGCCTCTAATGAGCAGTTCTTC.

The CDR3 sequence: CASSFWNWASQEKLFF. DNA for the CDR3: TGTGCCAGCAGCTTTTGGAATTGGGCAAGCCAAGAAAAACTGTTTTTT. The chain couples TRBV11-3 to TRBJ1-4; D remains unclear. Germline V lookup: CDR1 SGHNT, CDR2 YENEEA. V shed 3 bases and J shed 8 bases, with 19 bases lying between them. The CDR3 contains 16 residues.

V gene TRBV9 combines with J gene TRBJ1-5; no reliable D call. The CDR3 sequence is 15 residues long. Germline V lookup: CDR1 SGDLS, CDR2 YYNGEE. V shed 1 base and J shed 3 bases, with 11 bases lying between them. CDR3: CASSVTGFPNQPQHF. CDR3 in DNA: TGTGCCAGCAGCGTAACTGGGTTCCCCAATCAGCCCCAGCATTTT. The entire variable domain, with the rest obtained from reference TRBV9 and TRBJ1-5, is as follows: DSGVTQTPKHLITATGQRVTLRCSPRSGDLSVYWYQQSLDQGLQFLIQYYNGEERAKGNILERFSAQQFPDLHSELNLSSLELGDSALYFCASSVTGFPNQPQHFGDGTRLSIL.

The chain uses TRBV11-3 and TRBJ2-1, with 8 bases that match TRBD2. The CDR3 covers 16 residues. Germline lookup yields CDR1 SGHNT and CDR2 YENEEA. The V and J ends lost 0 bases and 7 bases, in that order; junction bases with no gene match: 8. In DNA form, the CDR3 reads TGTGCCAGCAGCTTAGACCGCGCGGGAGGTAGGAATGAGCAGTTCTTC. Its translation: CASSLDRAGGRNEQFF.

The chain has TRBV7-8 and TRBJ2-7; possible D gene TRBD1, 6 bases. Trimming cost V 5 bases and J 1 base, with 24 bases left between them. The germline V gene encodes CDR1 SGHVS and CDR2 FQNEAQ. The CDR3 totals 18 residues. The CDR3 sequence: CASSLRESGDRRSYEQYF. In DNA form, the CDR3 reads TGTGCCAGCAGCCTGCGTGAGTCTGGCGACAGGAGATCCTACGAGCAGTACTTC.

This chain uses TRBV9 with TRBJ2-1, with D perhaps TRBD2 (6 bases). The V gene lost 4 bases and the J gene lost 5 bases, with 10 bases spanning the gap. The CDR3 consists of 13 residues. Germline V lookup: CDR1 SGDLS, CDR2 YYNGEE. DNA for the CDR3: TGTGCCAGCAGCTCGGGACTGCACAATGAGCAGTTCTTC. Its protein is CASSSGLHNEQFF.

The chain uses TRBV28 and TRBJ2-3; TRBD2 might be the D (6 bases). This CDR3 is 13 amino acids long. Germline V gene data show CDR1 as MDHEN and CDR2 as SYDVKM. DNA of the CDR3: TGTGGCCTAGGTCGGGGCGGAGGGGATACGCAGTATTTT. Its translation: CGLGRGGGDTQYF. Looking up the rest from reference TRBV28 and TRBJ2-3 gives the full variable domain: DVKVTQSSRYLVKRTGEKVFLECVQDMDHENMFWYRQDPGLGLRLIYFSYDVKMKEKGDIPEGYSVSREKKERFSLILESASTNQTSMYLCGLGRGGGDTQYFGPGTRLTVL.

The chain joins TRBV5-1 to TRBJ1-3; D is unresolved. V shed 1 base and J shed 2 bases, with 16 bases lying between them. The CDR3 is made up of 17 amino acids. The germline V gene encodes CDR1 SGHRS and CDR2 YFSETQ. The CDR3 sequence: CASSLPTIGLTGNTIYF. CDR3 DNA: TGCGCCAGCAGCTTGCCTACTATAGGGTTGACTGGAAACACCATATATTTT.

The chain couples TRBV30 to TRBJ2-1, with 7 bases aligning to TRBD2. Germline CDR1 reads GTSNPN; CDR2 reads SVGIG (reference sequence). The length of the CDR3 is 12 residues. The junction had 3 bases not matched to a gene; V was cut back by 5 bases and J by 5 bases. In nucleotides, the CDR3 is TGTGCCTGGGGGACTACCCACAATGAGCAGTTCTTC. Translation gives CAWGTTHNEQFF.

The chain links TRBV28 to TRBJ2-2; perhaps TRBD1 as D (5 bases). CDR1 and CDR2 from the germline V gene are MDHEN and SYDVKM. This CDR3 is 13 amino acids long. V gave up 5 bases and J gave up 4 bases, with 8 bases separating them. The CDR3 sequence is CASSRQSTGELFF. CDR3 sequence (DNA): TGTGCCAGCAGTCGACAGTCCACCGGGGAGCTGTTTTTT.

This clone was recorded a few times. This chain links TRBV30 with TRBJ1-2, with D possibly matching TRBD1 (6 bases). Germline V gene sequence: CDR1 GTSNPN, CDR2 SVGIG (reference sequence). Trimming took 5 bases from V and 2 from J, leaving 6 bases between them. This CDR3 region has 11 residues. CDR3 sequence (DNA): TGTGCCTGGGACAGGAACTATGGCTACACCTTC. Its translation: CAWDRNYGYTF.

The J gene is TRBJ1-2, the V gene TRBV10-3, with no clear D. From germline, CDR1 is ENHRY and CDR2 SYGVKD. Deletions cut 11 bases from V and 7 bases from J, with 11 bases between. The CDR3 is 10 amino acids. The DNA of the CDR3 is TGTGCCGCAGGTAGTGGTGGCTACACCTTC. Translation: CAAGSGGYTF.